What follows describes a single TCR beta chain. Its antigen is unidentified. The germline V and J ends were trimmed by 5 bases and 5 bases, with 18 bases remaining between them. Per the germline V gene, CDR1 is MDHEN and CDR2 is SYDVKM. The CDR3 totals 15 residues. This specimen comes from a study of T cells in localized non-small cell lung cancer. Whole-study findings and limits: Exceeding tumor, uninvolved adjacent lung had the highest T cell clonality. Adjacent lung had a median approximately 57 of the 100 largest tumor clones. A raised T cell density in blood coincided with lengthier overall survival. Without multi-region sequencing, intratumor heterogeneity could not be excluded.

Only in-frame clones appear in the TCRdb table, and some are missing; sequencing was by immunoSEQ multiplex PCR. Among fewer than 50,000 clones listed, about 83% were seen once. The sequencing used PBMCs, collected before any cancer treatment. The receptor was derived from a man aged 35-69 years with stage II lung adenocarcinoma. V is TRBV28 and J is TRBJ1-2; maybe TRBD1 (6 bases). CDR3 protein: CASSLPSGVLYGYTF. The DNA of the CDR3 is TGTGCCAGCAGTCTCCCCTCAGGGGTCCTATATGGCTACACCTTC.